This T cell receptor beta chain came from a study of cytomegalovirus exposure and HLA in healthy donors. With 2 bases clipped from V and 6 bases from J, the junction kept 5 bases outside the gene matches. CDR1 and CDR2 from the germline V gene are SGDLS and YYNGEE. The CDR3 length is 14 residues. Note on this clone: Its antigen is not identified.

Study-level findings and limits: Most CMV-associated TCR beta chains appeared HLA-restricted in a later analysis. Data from an earlier analysis indicated that most TCR beta V segments were productive either about 90% or about 30% of the time. Certain sequence variants were highly shared and formed a cluster, and this cluster was likely a sequencing artifact. Later analysis identified several of the most significant clusters that appeared linked to common viral pathogens.

PCR used 60 Vbeta primers and 13 Jbeta primers. TCRdb's table, derived via immunoSEQ multiplex PCR, lists solely in-frame clones and lacks some. This sample lists tens of thousands of clones; its ten largest clones have 2.5% to 3%. The chain recombines TRBV9 with TRBJ2-1; TRBD1 matches 7 bases. Sequencing was done on a sample of PBMCs. This clonotype was obtained from a man aged 40-49 years in good health and CMV-seronegative. As DNA, the CDR3 is TGTGCCAGCAGCGTCTCCGGGACAGTCAATGAGCAGTTCTTC. It specifies CASSVSGTVNEQFF. The full variable domain, with the rest looked up from reference TRBV9 and TRBJ2-1, is DSGVTQTPKHLITATGQRVTLRCSPRSGDLSVYWYQQSLDQGLQFLIQYYNGEERAKGNILERFSAQQFPDLHSELNLSSLELGDSALYFCASSVSGTVNEQFFGPGTRLTVL.